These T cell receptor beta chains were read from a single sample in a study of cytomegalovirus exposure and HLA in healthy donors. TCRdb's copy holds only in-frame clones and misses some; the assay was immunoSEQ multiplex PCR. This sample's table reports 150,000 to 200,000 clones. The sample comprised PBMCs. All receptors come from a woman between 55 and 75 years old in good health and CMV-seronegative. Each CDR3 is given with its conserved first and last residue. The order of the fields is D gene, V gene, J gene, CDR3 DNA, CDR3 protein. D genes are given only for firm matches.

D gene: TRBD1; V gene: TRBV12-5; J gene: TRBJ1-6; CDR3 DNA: TGTGCTAGTGGTCACAGGGGATCTTCCTATAATTCACCCCTCCACTTT; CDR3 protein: CASGHRGSSYNSPLHF
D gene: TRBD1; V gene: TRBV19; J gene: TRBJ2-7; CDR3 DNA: TGTGCCAGTAGTGATTCTTTTGACAGGGCAGAGGACGAGCAGTACTTC; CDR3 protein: CASSDSFDRAEDEQYF
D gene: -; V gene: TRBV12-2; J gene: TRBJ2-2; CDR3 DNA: TGTGCAAGTCGCGCAGGGCTGTTAGCCGGGGAGCTGTTTTTT; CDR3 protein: CASRAGLLAGELFF
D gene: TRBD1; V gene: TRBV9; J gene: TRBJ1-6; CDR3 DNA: TGTGCCAGCAGCGGAGGACAGGGCTATTCACCCCTCCACTTT; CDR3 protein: CASSGGQGYSPLHF
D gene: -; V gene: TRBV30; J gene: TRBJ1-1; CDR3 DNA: TGTGCCTGGAGTAAATACAGGGTGAACACTGAAGCTTTCTTT; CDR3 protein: CAWSKYRVNTEAFF
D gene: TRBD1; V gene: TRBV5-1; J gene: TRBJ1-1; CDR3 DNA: TGCGCCAGCAGCTTGGACAGGGGGAACACTGAAGCTTTCTTT; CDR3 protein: CASSLDRGNTEAFF
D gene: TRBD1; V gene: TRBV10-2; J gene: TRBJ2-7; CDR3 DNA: TGCGCCAGCAGTGAGTCAGGGACAGGGGGGGACGAGCAGTACTTC; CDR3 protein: CASSESGTGGDEQYF
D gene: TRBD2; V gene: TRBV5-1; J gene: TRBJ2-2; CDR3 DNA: TGCGCCAGCAGCTTGGAGCGGGGGGGCCTGGGAAACACCGGGGAGCTGTTTTTT; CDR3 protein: CASSLERGGLGNTGELFF
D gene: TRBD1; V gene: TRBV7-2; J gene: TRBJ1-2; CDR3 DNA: TGTGCCAGCAGTCCTCAGGGGGAAGCTAACTATGGCTACACCTTC; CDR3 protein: CASSPQGEANYGYTF
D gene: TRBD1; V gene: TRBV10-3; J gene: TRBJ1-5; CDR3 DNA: TGTGCCATCAGTGAGGGACAGGGAAATCAGCCCCAGCATTTT; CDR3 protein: CAISEGQGNQPQHF
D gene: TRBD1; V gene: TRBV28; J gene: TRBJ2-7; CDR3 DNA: TGTGCCAGCAGTTTCCTCGGGACAGGAACCTACGAGCAGTACTTC; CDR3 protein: CASSFLGTGTYEQYF